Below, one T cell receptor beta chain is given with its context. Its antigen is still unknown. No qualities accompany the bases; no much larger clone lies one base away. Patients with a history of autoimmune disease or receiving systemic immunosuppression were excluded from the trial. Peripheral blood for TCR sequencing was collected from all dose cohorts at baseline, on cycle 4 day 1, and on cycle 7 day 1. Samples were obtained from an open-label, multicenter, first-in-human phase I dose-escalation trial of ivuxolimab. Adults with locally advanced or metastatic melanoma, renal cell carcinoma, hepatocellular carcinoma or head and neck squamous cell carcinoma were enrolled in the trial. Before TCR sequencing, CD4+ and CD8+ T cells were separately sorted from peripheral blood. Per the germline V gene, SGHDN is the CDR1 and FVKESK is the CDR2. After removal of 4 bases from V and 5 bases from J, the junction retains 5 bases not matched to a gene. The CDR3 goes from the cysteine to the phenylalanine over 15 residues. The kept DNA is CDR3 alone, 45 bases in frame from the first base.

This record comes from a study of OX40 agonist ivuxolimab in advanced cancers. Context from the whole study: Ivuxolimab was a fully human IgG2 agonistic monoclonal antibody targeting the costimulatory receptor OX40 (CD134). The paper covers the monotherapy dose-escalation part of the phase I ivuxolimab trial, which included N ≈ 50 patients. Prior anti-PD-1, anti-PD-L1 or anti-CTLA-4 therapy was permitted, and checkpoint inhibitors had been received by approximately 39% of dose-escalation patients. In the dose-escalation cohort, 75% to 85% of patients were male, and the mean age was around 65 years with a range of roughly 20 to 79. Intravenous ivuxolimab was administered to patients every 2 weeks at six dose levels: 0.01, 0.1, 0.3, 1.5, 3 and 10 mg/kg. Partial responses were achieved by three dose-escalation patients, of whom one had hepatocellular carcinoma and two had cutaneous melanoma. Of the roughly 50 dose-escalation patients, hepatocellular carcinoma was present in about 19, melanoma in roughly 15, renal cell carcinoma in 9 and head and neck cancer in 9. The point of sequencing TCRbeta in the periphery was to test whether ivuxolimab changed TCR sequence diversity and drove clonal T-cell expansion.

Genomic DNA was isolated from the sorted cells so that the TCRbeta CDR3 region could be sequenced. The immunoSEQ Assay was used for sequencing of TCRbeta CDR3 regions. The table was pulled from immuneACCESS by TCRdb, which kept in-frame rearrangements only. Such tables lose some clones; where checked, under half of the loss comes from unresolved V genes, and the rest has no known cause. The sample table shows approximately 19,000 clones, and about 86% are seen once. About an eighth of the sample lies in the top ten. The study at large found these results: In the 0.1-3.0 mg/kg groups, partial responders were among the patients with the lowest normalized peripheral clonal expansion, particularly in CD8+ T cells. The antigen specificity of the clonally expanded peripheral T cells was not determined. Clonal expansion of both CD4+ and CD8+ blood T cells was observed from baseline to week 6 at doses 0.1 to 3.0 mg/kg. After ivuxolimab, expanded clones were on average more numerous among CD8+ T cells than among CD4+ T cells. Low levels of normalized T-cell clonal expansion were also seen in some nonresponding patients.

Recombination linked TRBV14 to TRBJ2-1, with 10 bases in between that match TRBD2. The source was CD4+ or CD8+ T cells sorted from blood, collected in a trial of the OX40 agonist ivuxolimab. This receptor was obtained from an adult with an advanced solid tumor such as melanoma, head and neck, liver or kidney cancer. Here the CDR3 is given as CASSPGTSVDNEQFF. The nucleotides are TGTGCCAGCAGCCCCGGGACTAGCGTAGACAATGAGCAGTTCTTC.